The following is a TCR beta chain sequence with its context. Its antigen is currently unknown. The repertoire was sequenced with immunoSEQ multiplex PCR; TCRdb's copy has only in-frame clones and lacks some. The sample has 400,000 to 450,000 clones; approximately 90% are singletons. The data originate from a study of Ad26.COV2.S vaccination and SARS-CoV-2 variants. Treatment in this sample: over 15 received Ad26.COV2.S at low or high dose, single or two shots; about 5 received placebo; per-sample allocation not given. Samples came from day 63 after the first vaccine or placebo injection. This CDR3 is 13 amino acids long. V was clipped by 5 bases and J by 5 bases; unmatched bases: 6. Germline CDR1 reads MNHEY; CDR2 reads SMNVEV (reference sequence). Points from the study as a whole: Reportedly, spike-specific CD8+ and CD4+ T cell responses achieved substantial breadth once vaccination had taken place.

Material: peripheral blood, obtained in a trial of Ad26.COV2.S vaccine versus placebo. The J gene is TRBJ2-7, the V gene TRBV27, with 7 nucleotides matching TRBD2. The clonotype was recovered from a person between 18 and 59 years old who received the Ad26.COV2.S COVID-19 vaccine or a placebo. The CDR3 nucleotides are TGTGCCAGCAGTACGACTAGCTTCCACGAGCAGTACTTC. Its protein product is CASSTTSFHEQYF.